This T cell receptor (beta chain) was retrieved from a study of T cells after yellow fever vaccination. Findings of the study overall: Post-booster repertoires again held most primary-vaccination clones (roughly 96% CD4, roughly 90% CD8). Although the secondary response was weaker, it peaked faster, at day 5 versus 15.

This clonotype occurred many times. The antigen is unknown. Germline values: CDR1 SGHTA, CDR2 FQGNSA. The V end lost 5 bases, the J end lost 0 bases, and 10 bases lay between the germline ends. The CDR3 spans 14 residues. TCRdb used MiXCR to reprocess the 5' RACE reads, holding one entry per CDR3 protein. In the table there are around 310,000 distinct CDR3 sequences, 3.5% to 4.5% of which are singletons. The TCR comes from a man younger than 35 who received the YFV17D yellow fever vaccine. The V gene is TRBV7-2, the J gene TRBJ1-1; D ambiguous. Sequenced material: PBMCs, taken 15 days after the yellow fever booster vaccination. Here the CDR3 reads CASSVSGVNTEAFF. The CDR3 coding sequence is TGTGCCAGCAGCGTTAGTGGGGTGAACACTGAAGCTTTCTTT.